Each of the 17 T cell receptor delta chains below was sequenced from the same sample in a study of γδ T cells in repeated Plasmodium falciparum infection. TCRdb reprocessed the multiplex PCR reads using CATT. Altogether 85,000 to 100,000 delta-chain clones are present, 0.8% to 1% being singletons, with the ten largest covering roughly 9.5%. Vgamma9/Vdelta2+ and Vdelta2-negative gammadelta T cells were flow-sorted from PBMC for bulk sequencing. The specimen sequenced was gamma-delta T cells from blood. The receptors here all came from a pool of human donors (malaria-infected and uninfected, not separated).

This clone was observed a handful of times. The TCRdb protein comes from a much larger clone and disagrees with this DNA's translation at residue 15, likely due to a read error; the protein given here is derived from the DNA. The V segment is TRDV2, and no J call was made; the D call of TRDD3 is as the table states it, not checked on the DNA. This CDR3 comprises 17 residues. Germline lookup yields CDR1 GEAIGNYY and CDR2 EKD. The CDR3 protein is CACDCTDETWDTRQTFF. In DNA form, the CDR3 reads TGTGCCTGTGACTGTACTGACGAGACCTGGGACACCCGACAGACGTTTTTC.

Remarks on this clone: For this DNA, TCRdb reports the protein of a much larger clone, which diverges at residue 5, most likely from a read error; the protein presented here is translated directly from the DNA. CDR3 loop: CACDAGGYWDTRQMFF. Written as DNA, the CDR3 is TGTGCCTGTGACGCCGGGGGATACTGGGACACCCGACAGATGTTTTTC. V gene TRDV2 combines with J gene TRDJ3; 8 bases align to TRDD3. In the absence of a J gene in TCRdb, the DNA was matched to germline to assign it here. J lost 3 bases, V lost 3 bases, and 3 bases had no gene match. Germline V gene sequence: CDR1 GEAIGNYY, CDR2 EKD. This CDR3 contains 16 residues.

In this sample, this clone turned up a few times. The likely explanation is a read error, given a far larger clone one base away. This sample also contains other DNA sequences that code for the same CDR3. J is TRDJ1 and V is TRDV1; TRDD2 is a possible D gene (8 bases). The J gene was not available in TCRdb and was assigned here by matching the DNA to germline segments. Germline-derived CDR1 and CDR2 are TSWWSYY and QGS. The CDR3 sequence is 22 residues long. The CDR3 protein is CALGEPDASYKTGDSRGDKLIF. For the CDR3, the DNA is TGTGCTCTCGGGGAACCCGACGCTTCCTACAAAACTGGGGACTCTCGGGGCGATAAACTCATCTTT.

A note on this clone: The amino acid sequence in TCRdb belongs to a much larger clone and departs from this DNA's translation at residue 8, likely a sequencing read error; the sequence shown is translated from the DNA. The chain carries TRDV2 and TRDJ2; 7 bases match TRDD3. The CDR3 extends over 15 amino acids. Trimming cost V 1 base and J 2 bases; bases outside gene matches: 3. Germline V gene lookup returns CDR1 GEAIGNYY and CDR2 EKD. CDR3 sequence reads: CACDTLGELTAQLFF. CDR3 bases: TGTGCCTGTGACACTTTGGGGGAGTTGACAGCACAACTCTTCTTT.

This clone was counted a few times. TCRdb shows a much larger clone's protein in place of this DNA's translation, and the two differ at residue 18, likely through a read error; the protein shown is translated from the DNA. The chain uses TRDV2 and TRDJ1; 7 bases map to TRDD3. The J gene was missing in TCRdb and was found by matching the end of the DNA to germline. The CDR3 contains 19 residues. From germline, CDR1 is GEAIGNYY and CDR2 EKD. The trim removed 0 bases at V and 9 bases at J, leaving 24 bases unmatched. CDR3 in DNA: TGTGCCTGTGACACCGTAGCGGTACTGGGGTCCCATTTGACAGCACAACTCATCTTT. This sequence encodes CACDTVAVLGSHLTAQLIF.

For this clone: Being one base from a much bigger clone, this may be a read error. In the same sample, other DNA sequences code for this CDR3. The rearrangement uses TRDV2 and TRDJ3; 7 nucleotides agree with TRDD3. The J gene comes from matching the DNA to germline here; TCRdb lacks it. V dropped 2 bases and J dropped 1; count of bases not matched to a gene: 7. The germline CDR1 and CDR2 sequences are GEAIGNYY and EKD. The CDR3 totals 18 residues. The CDR3 coding sequence is TGTGCCTGTGACAGAGTCACTGGGGATTCCTGGGACACCCGACAGATGTTTTTC. Encoded protein: CACDRVTGDSWDTRQMFF.

Judged by abundance, this clone is large (0.1 to 1%). This same CDR3 is encoded by further DNA sequences in the sample. The chain recombines TRAV38-2/DV8 with TRDJ1, with D possibly TRDD3 on 9 matching bases. CDR1 and CDR2 from the germline V gene are TSESDYY and QEAYKQQN. The CDR3 runs 23 residues. Trimming removed 2 bases at V and 2 bases at J, with 37 bases between. The CDR3 DNA reads TGTGCTTATAGGAGTAAGATTTCCTTCCTAGACCCTACTGGGGGACACGGGACCGATAAACTCATCTTT. This translates into CAYRSKISFLDPTGGHGTDKLIF.

On this clone itself: The protein held in TCRdb is that of a much larger clone and does not match this DNA's translation at residue 13, likely because of a read error; the protein shown is translated from the DNA. At the DNA level, this CDR3 is encoded by other sequences in the same sample as well. V usage is TRDV2 and J usage is TRDJ1; TRDD3 agrees at 12 bases. The J gene, left out of TCRdb, was set here by checking the DNA against germline. With V trimmed by 0 bases and J by 2 bases, 12 bases remained unmatched. This CDR3 is built from 19 residues. Per the germline V gene, CDR1 is GEAIGNYY and CDR2 is EKD. This CDR3 is CACDTLPPGGYGRTDKLIF. The CDR3, as DNA: TGTGCCTGTGACACCCTGCCTCCTGGGGGATACGGAAGGACCGATAAACTCATCTTT.

Many counts were recorded for this clone. The chain has TRDV2 and TRDJ1; perhaps TRDD2 as D (5 bases). The germline V gene encodes CDR1 GEAIGNYY and CDR2 EKD. The CDR3 has 15 amino acids. V was pared by 3 bases and J by 1 base, with 14 bases between. For the CDR3, the DNA is TGTGCCTGTGACTCGGTCCTAGACCGCACCGATAAACTCATCTTT. This codes for CACDSVLDRTDKLIF.

Many counts were recorded for this clone. TCRdb's listed protein matches a much larger clone and diverges from this DNA's translation at residue 6, likely through a read error; the protein shown comes from the DNA. The genes are TRDV2 and TRDJ1; D is uncertain. The J gene was not available in TCRdb and was assigned here by matching the DNA to germline segments. The CDR3 is 14 amino acids. Trimming took 2 bases from V and 3 from J, leaving 12 bases between them. Germline CDR1 reads GEAIGNYY; CDR2 reads EKD. This CDR3 is CACDSIGGPDKLIF. Written as DNA, the CDR3 is TGTGCCTGTGACAGTATAGGAGGACCCGATAAACTCATCTTT.

Concerning this clone: A far larger clone is only one base removed, so a read error is likely. Other DNA sequences in this specimen translate into the identical CDR3. The chain is built from TRDV1 and TRDJ1; 9 bases align to TRDD3. The J gene is not listed in TCRdb, so it was assigned here from a DNA match to germline. Looked up from germline, CDR1 is TSWWSYY and CDR2 is QGS. The CDR3 runs to 21 residues. The DNA for the CDR3 is TGTGCTCTTGGGCTCCTTCCTGACGTACTGGGGGACCAACCTAACACTGATAAACTCATCTTT. This gives the protein CALGLLPDVLGDQPNTDKLIF.

This clone was detected many times. The protein that TCRdb holds for this DNA derives from a much larger clone and differs from the translated DNA at residue 11, which likely indicates a read error; the protein shown here is translated from the DNA. V and J are TRDV2 and TRDJ1; D possibly corresponds to TRDD2 (6 bases). Germline-derived CDR1 and CDR2 are GEAIGNYY and EKD. Trimming left V 3 bases short and J 4 bases short, with 38 bases between. The CDR3 sequence is 22 residues long. The DNA for the CDR3 is TGTGCCTGTGACTTCCTCGTTAACGGGGACGAGGGCCCTTCCCCCGACGGCGATAAACTCATCTTT. This sequence encodes CACDFLVNGDEGPSPDGDKLIF.

The V gene is TRDV1, the J gene TRDJ1; the match to TRDD2 covers 9 bases. TCRdb supplies no J gene; here it was assigned by aligning the nucleotide sequence to germline. V was pared by 1 base and J by 8 bases, with 17 bases of the junction left unmatched. The germline CDR1 and CDR2 sequences are TSWWSYY and QGS. The CDR3 contains 18 residues. The CDR3 bases are TGTGCTCTTGGGGAACAGGGGCCTTCCTACGCATACCGGATAAAACTCATCTTT. Amino acid sequence: CALGEQGPSYAYRIKLIF.

Worth noting for this clone: TCRdb assigns this DNA the protein of a much larger clone, which departs from its translation at residue 5; this likely reflects a read error, and the protein shown comes from translating the DNA. V and J are TRDV2 and TRDJ1; TRDD3 matches at 9 bases. Trimming took 3 bases from V and 0 from J; bases not matched to a gene: 13. This CDR3 has 18 residues. Germline-derived CDR1 and CDR2 are GEAIGNYY and EKD. CDR3 loop: CACDPLTGGPEYTDKLIF. CDR3 coding DNA: TGTGCCTGTGACCCCTTAACTGGGGGACCCGAGTACACCGATAAACTCATCTTT.

This clone has ten or more counts. TCRdb's protein for this DNA is that of a much larger clone and differs from the translation at residue 8, likely a read error; the protein shown is the DNA translation. The chain links TRDV2 to TRDJ1; 8 bases are shared with TRDD3. TCRdb is silent on the J gene; assignment here came from matching the DNA to germline. CDR1 is GEAIGNYY, CDR2 EKD, per germline. This CDR3 has 16 residues. The trim removed 3 bases at V and 2 bases at J, leaving 10 bases unmatched. The CDR3: CACDLLGGTGTDKLIF. CDR3 in DNA: TGTGCCTGTGACCTACTGGGGGGTACAGGTACCGATAAACTCATCTTT.

In this sample, this clone is medium-sized. Within the sample, other DNA sequences also encode this same CDR3. The chain carries TRDV2 and TRDJ1; TRDD3 matches 9 bases. This CDR3 is built from 14 residues. Germline CDR1 and CDR2: GEAIGNYY and EKD. V shed 2 bases and J 2 bases; nucleotides not matched to a gene: 2. The CDR3 is CACDNLGDTDKLIF. The CDR3 DNA is TGTGCCTGTGACAACCTGGGGGATACCGATAAACTCATCTTT.

With respect to this clone: TCRdb shows a much larger clone's protein in place of this DNA's translation, and the two differ at residue 16, likely through a read error; the protein shown is translated from the DNA. The V gene is TRDV2; the J gene was not called. The CDR3 spans 18 residues. Germline V lookup: CDR1 GEAIGNYY, CDR2 EKD. CDR3 in amino acids: CACDTPRGGPGPTDKPIF. The CDR3 bases are TGTGCCTGTGACACCCCGCGGGGGGGTCCCGGTCCCACCGATAAACCCATCTTT.